The rows below give T cell receptor beta chains drawn from one sample of a study of blood T cell repertoires in COVID-19. Data came from immunoSEQ multiplex PCR; TCRdb stores just in-frame clones and leaves some out. In the table there are nearly 400,000 clones, over 85% of which are singletons. The sample was PBMCs or T cells enriched from blood (not recorded which). Every receptor here comes from a woman in her twenties or thirties who had recovered from COVID-19. Both conserved end residues are part of each CDR3. Fields, in order: J gene, clone size, D gene, V gene, CDR3 protein, CDR3 DNA. The D gene is left open where the match is weak. Not all rows give a size; the values are once, few, many and, for expanded clones, a class.

J: TRBJ1-3
size: .
D: .
V: TRBV5-4
CDR3: CATSEYGPGFNSGNTIYF
DNA: TGTGCCACCAGCGAGTACGGCCCAGGTTTTAACTCTGGAAACACCATATATTTT

J: TRBJ1-3
size: .
D: TRBD1
V: TRBV15
CDR3: CATKPSGTGYTIYF
DNA: TGTGCCACCAAACCTTCCGGGACAGGTTACACCATATATTTT

J: TRBJ2-3
size: .
D: TRBD2
V: TRBV5-1
CDR3: CASSYGPALAGATDTQYF
DNA: TGCGCCAGCAGCTACGGCCCGGCACTAGCGGGGGCCACAGATACGCAGTATTTT

J: TRBJ2-7
size: .
D: TRBD1
V: TRBV14
CDR3: CASSQEYSRDRAYEQYF
DNA: TGTGCCAGCAGCCAAGAGTATAGTAGGGACAGAGCCTACGAGCAGTACTTC

J: TRBJ2-2
size: .
D: .
V: TRBV5-8
CDR3: CASSVPGHLNTGELFF
DNA: TGTGCCAGCAGCGTCCCGGGACACCTGAACACCGGGGAGCTGTTTTTT

J: TRBJ2-7
size: .
D: .
V: TRBV19
CDR3: CASSIRGMGAEQYF
DNA: TGTGCCAGTAGTATCAGAGGGATGGGTGCCGAGCAGTACTTC

J: TRBJ1-4
size: .
D: .
V: TRBV7-2
CDR3: CASSLVGGKEKLFF
DNA: TGTGCCAGCAGCCTGGTGGGGGGAAAGGAAAAACTGTTTTTT

J: TRBJ2-7
size: .
D: TRBD1
V: TRBV6-5
CDR3: CASGKQGDDEQYF
DNA: TGTGCCAGCGGGAAGCAGGGGGACGACGAGCAGTACTTC

J: TRBJ2-3
size: .
D: TRBD2
V: TRBV7-3
CDR3: CASSSLAGGTDTQYF
DNA: TGTGCCAGCAGCTCATTAGCGGGAGGCACAGATACGCAGTATTTT

J: TRBJ1-6
size: .
D: .
V: TRBV2
CDR3: CASSETGRALHF
DNA: TGTGCCAGCAGTGAGACAGGTCGGGCCCTCCACTTT

J: TRBJ2-7
size: once
D: .
V: TRBV5-1
CDR3: CASRTETYEQYF
DNA: TGCGCCAGCCGGACAGAAACCTACGAGCAGTACTTC

J: TRBJ2-7
size: .
D: TRBD2
V: TRBV30
CDR3: CAWSVGGRDIEQYF
DNA: TGTGCCTGGAGTGTAGGAGGGAGGGATATCGAGCAGTACTTC

J: TRBJ2-7
size: few
D: TRBD2
V: TRBV10-2
CDR3: CASSEPAGGSYEQYF
DNA: TGCGCCAGCAGTGAGCCGGCGGGAGGGTCCTACGAGCAGTACTTC

J: TRBJ1-6
size: .
D: TRBD1
V: TRBV3-1/TRBV3-2
CDR3: CASSQLGQRNSPLHF
DNA: TGTGCCAGCAGCCAGTTGGGACAGCGAAATTCACCCCTCCACTTT

J: TRBJ2-5
size: .
D: TRBD1
V: TRBV29-1
CDR3: CSVSGQGVETQYF
DNA: TGCAGCGTATCGGGACAGGGAGTTGAGACCCAGTACTTC

J: TRBJ1-1
size: .
D: .
V: TRBV9
CDR3: CASSVTGWNTEAFF
DNA: TGTGCCAGCAGCGTAACAGGGTGGAACACTGAAGCTTTCTTT

J: TRBJ2-7
size: once
D: TRBD1
V: TRBV6-5
CDR3: CASRPTRTGGDEQYF
DNA: TGTGCCAGCAGGCCCACTCGGACAGGGGGGGACGAGCAGTACTTC

J: TRBJ1-3
size: .
D: .
V: TRBV7-2
CDR3: CASTPSAGNTIYF
DNA: TGTGCCAGCACCCCTTCGGCTGGAAACACCATATATTTT

J: TRBJ1-1
size: .
D: .
V: TRBV30
CDR3: CAWSVGGLMNTEAFF
DNA: TGTGCCTGGAGTGTTGGCGGATTGATGAACACTGAAGCTTTCTTT

J: TRBJ1-2
size: once
D: .
V: TRBV12-3/TRBV12-4
CDR3: CASSYGGGYTF
DNA: TGTGCCAGCAGTTACGGAGGTGGCTACACCTTC

J: TRBJ1-3
size: .
D: TRBD1
V: TRBV7-2
CDR3: CASSLATGVGNTIYF
DNA: TGTGCCAGCAGCTTAGCCACAGGGGTGGGAAACACCATATATTTT

J: TRBJ1-1
size: .
D: TRBD1
V: TRBV7-9
CDR3: CASSSSGTGVNTEAFF
DNA: TGTGCCAGCAGCTCTTCCGGGACAGGGGTGAACACTGAAGCTTTCTTT

J: TRBJ1-1
size: .
D: .
V: TRBV9
CDR3: CASSPTRAAGRNTEAFF
DNA: TGTGCCAGCAGCCCCACGAGGGCAGCCGGCAGGAACACTGAAGCTTTCTTT

J: TRBJ1-1
size: .
D: .
V: TRBV28
CDR3: CASSFSTEAFF
DNA: TGTGCCAGCAGTTTTTCGACTGAAGCTTTCTTT

J: TRBJ2-1
size: .
D: TRBD2
V: TRBV5-4
CDR3: CASSSSGGGNEQFF
DNA: TGTGCCAGCAGCTCTAGCGGGGGTGGTAATGAGCAGTTCTTC

J: TRBJ1-1
size: .
D: .
V: TRBV15
CDR3: CATSRGGEGNTEAFF
DNA: TGTGCCACCAGCAGAGGGGGTGAGGGGAACACTGAAGCTTTCTTT

J: TRBJ2-7
size: .
D: .
V: TRBV4-1
CDR3: CASSQGPPPGSYEQYF
DNA: TGCGCCAGCAGCCAAGGGCCGCCCCCGGGGTCCTACGAGCAGTACTTC

J: TRBJ1-2
size: once
D: .
V: TRBV5-4
CDR3: CASSFELSDYGYTF
DNA: TGTGCCAGCAGCTTCGAACTCAGCGACTATGGCTACACCTTC

J: TRBJ2-5
size: .
D: .
V: TRBV24-1
CDR3: CATSDVGTVGAETQYF
DNA: TGTGCCACCAGTGATGTGGGGACCGTGGGGGCAGAGACCCAGTACTTC

J: TRBJ2-7
size: few
D: TRBD2
V: TRBV7-8
CDR3: CASSDLAGDVHEQYF
DNA: TGTGCCAGCAGCGATCTAGCGGGAGATGTGCACGAGCAGTACTTC

J: TRBJ2-5
size: .
D: TRBD1
V: TRBV5-4
CDR3: CASSRQGETQYF
DNA: TGTGCCAGCAGCCGACAGGGAGAGACCCAGTACTTC

J: TRBJ2-7
size: .
D: .
V: TRBV19
CDR3: CASSTAGTEIYEQYF
DNA: TGTGCCAGTAGTACCGCCGGGACTGAAATCTACGAGCAGTACTTC

J: TRBJ1-5
size: .
D: TRBD1
V: TRBV6-1
CDR3: CASSADRGRGRSNQPQHF
DNA: TGTGCCAGCAGTGCGGACAGGGGGCGCGGGCGTAGCAATCAGCCCCAGCATTTT

J: TRBJ2-5
size: .
D: .
V: TRBV18
CDR3: CASSPRVGGQETQYF
DNA: TGTGCCAGCTCACCACGGGTAGGGGGCCAAGAGACCCAGTACTTC

J: TRBJ1-3
size: .
D: .
V: TRBV7-9
CDR3: CASPRGDPGNTIYF
DNA: TGTGCCAGCCCCCGGGGGGACCCCGGAAACACCATATATTTT

J: TRBJ1-6
size: .
D: .
V: TRBV19
CDR3: CASSIRSSYNSPLHF
DNA: TGTGCCAGTAGTATACGGAGCTCCTATAATTCACCCCTCCACTTT

J: TRBJ1-5
size: .
D: TRBD1
V: TRBV12-5
CDR3: CASGLGGLDRGHQPQHF
DNA: TGTGCTAGTGGTTTGGGTGGTTTAGACAGGGGACATCAGCCCCAGCATTTT

J: TRBJ1-2
size: .
D: TRBD1
V: TRBV7-9
CDR3: CASSSQTGRQYGYTF
DNA: TGTGCCAGCAGCTCTCAGACAGGGAGGCAATATGGCTACACCTTC

J: TRBJ2-1
size: .
D: TRBD2
V: TRBV5-1
CDR3: CASSIATTSGTYNEQFF
DNA: TGCGCCAGCAGCATAGCGACGACTAGCGGTACCTACAATGAGCAGTTCTTC

J: TRBJ2-5
size: .
D: TRBD2
V: TRBV18
CDR3: CASSPRRGLAGGGQETQYF
DNA: TGTGCCAGCTCACCAAGGCGAGGACTAGCGGGAGGGGGCCAAGAGACCCAGTACTTC

J: TRBJ2-1
size: .
D: .
V: TRBV4-2
CDR3: CASSRVGYNEQFF
DNA: TGTGCCAGCAGCCGGGTCGGGTACAATGAGCAGTTCTTC

J: TRBJ1-5
size: .
D: .
V: TRBV7-2
CDR3: CASSLAQGSSNQPQHF
DNA: TGTGCCAGCAGCTTAGCGCAGGGGAGTAGCAATCAGCCCCAGCATTTT

J: TRBJ1-3
size: .
D: TRBD1
V: TRBV9
CDR3: CASSPRQGAGNTIYF
DNA: TGTGCCAGCAGCCCCAGGCAGGGGGCTGGAAACACCATATATTTT

J: TRBJ2-3
size: .
D: TRBD2
V: TRBV10-2
CDR3: CASRSSGSLLDTQYF
DNA: TGCGCCAGCAGAAGTAGCGGGAGTCTCTTAGATACGCAGTATTTT

J: TRBJ1-5
size: .
D: .
V: TRBV7-9
CDR3: CASSLEEGQPQHF
DNA: TGTGCCAGCAGCTTAGAGGAGGGTCAGCCCCAGCATTTT

J: TRBJ2-7
size: few
D: TRBD2
V: TRBV7-2
CDR3: CASSAPPGLAAYEQYF
DNA: TGTGCCAGCAGCGCCCCACCGGGACTAGCGGCTTACGAGCAGTACTTC

J: TRBJ1-1
size: .
D: TRBD1
V: TRBV6-5
CDR3: CASSYAGGNGEAFF
DNA: TGTGCCAGCAGTTATGCAGGGGGCAATGGTGAAGCTTTCTTT